The entry below describes one T cell receptor beta chain. Its antigen is not identified. The germline CDR1 and CDR2 sequences are GTSNPN and SVGIG (reference sequence). The germline V and J ends were trimmed by 1 base and 4 bases, with 10 bases remaining between them. There are 14 residues in the CDR3. This sample was included in a study of T cell responses to AZD1222 COVID-19 vaccine. Study observations and caveats: Repertoire sampling was restricted to post-peak T cell response timepoints. Spike-specific TCR breadth rose after two AZD1222 doses, and depth rose as well. Regions 160-218 and 743-854 held dominance among vaccine-associated CD4 TCRs, which spanned spike. Per reports, nearly half of all spike-specific TCRs target regions that are unmutated in variants.

TCRdb keeps only in-frame clones here, not all; method: immunoSEQ multiplex PCR. The data contain 150,000 to 200,000 clones, roughly 94% of them seen just once; the ten biggest clones take up approximately 4.8%. This chain joins TRBV30 and TRBJ2-2, with D unclear. The sequence came from an adult who received the AZD1222 COVID-19 vaccine. Sequencing was performed on peripheral blood, taken 28 days after the second AZD1222 dose. This CDR3 is CAWSALGGTGELFF. The DNA for the CDR3 is TGTGCCTGGAGTGCTTTGGGCGGCACCGGGGAGCTGTTTTTT. Complete variable domain (other parts from reference TRBV30 and TRBJ2-2): SQTIHQWPATLVQPVGSPLSLECTVEGTSNPNLYWYRQAAGRGLQLLFYSVGIGQISSEVPQNLSASRPQDRQFILSSKKLLLSDSGFYLCAWSALGGTGELFFGEGSRLTVL.